These 21 T cell receptor beta chains originate from one sample sequenced in a study of T cell responses to AZD1222 COVID-19 vaccine. The repertoire was sequenced with immunoSEQ multiplex PCR; TCRdb's copy has only in-frame clones and lacks some. The sample records some 100,000 clones, roughly 86% being singletons. Sequenced material: peripheral blood, taken on day 0 of MenACWY control vaccination. These receptors were collected from an adult in good health.

On this clone itself: The sample holds other DNA sequences that translate to the same CDR3. As DNA, the CDR3 is TGCGCCAGCAGCCTGGACAGCAACTATGGCTACACCTTC. Translated: CASSLDSNYGYTF. The chain is built from TRBV5-1 and TRBJ1-2; possible D gene TRBD1, 6 bases. With 4 bases removed from V and 2 bases from J, the gap between germline ends came to 9 bases. The CDR3 loop spans 13 amino acids. Germline values: CDR1 SGHRS, CDR2 YFSETQ.

This clone was seen a single time. The sample contains more than one DNA sequence encoding this CDR3. This chain's CDR3 is CASSVAGGPYEQYF. The CDR3 DNA reads TGTGCCAGCAGCGTAGCGGGGGGCCCTTACGAGCAGTACTTC. V is TRBV9 and J is TRBJ2-7, with D tentatively TRBD2 (7 bases). The V gene lost 0 bases and the J gene lost 4 bases, with 11 bases spanning the gap. Germline V lookup: CDR1 SGDLS, CDR2 YYNGEE. The CDR3 extends over 14 amino acids.

The chain combines TRBV7-2 with TRBJ1-1; maybe TRBD1 (5 bases). The V end lost 1 base, the J end lost 7 bases, and 10 bases lay between the germline ends. In germline, CDR1 is SGHTA, CDR2 FQGNSA. The CDR3 consists of 13 residues. This CDR3 is CASSLVGDSEAFF. The CDR3 region has the DNA TGTGCCAGCAGCTTAGTCGGAGACAGTGAAGCTTTCTTT.

The genes are TRBV5-4 and TRBJ2-3; 14 bases line up with TRBD2. CDR3 length: 16 residues. The germline CDR1 and CDR2 sequences are SGHNT and YYREEE (reference sequence). V trimming: 0 bases; J trimming: 4 bases; junction bases outside the gene matches: 1. The DNA for the CDR3 is TGTGCCAGCAGCTTGGGACTAGCGGGAGGGTCAGATACGCAGTATTTT. Translation: CASSLGLAGGSDTQYF. Using reference TRBV5-4 and TRBJ2-3 for the parts outside the CDR3, the full variable domain is ETGVTQSPTHLIKTRGQQVTLRCSSQSGHNTVSWYQQALGQGPQFIFQYYREEENGRGNFPPRFSGLQFPNYSSELNVNALELDDSALYLCASSLGLAGGSDTQYFGPGTRLTVL.

The V call is TRBV3-1 (or the pseudogene TRBV3-2), the J call TRBJ1-2; D possibly corresponds to TRBD1 (6 bases). In germline, CDR1 is LGHDT, CDR2 YNNKEL (reference sequence). The CDR3 sequence is 14 residues long. V lost 4 bases and J lost 6, with 15 bases in between. CDR3 DNA: TGTGCCAGCAGCCCGGCCCTAGGGGGACATGGCTACACCTTC. Its protein is CASSPALGGHGYTF.

This chain links TRBV10-2 with TRBJ1-2; D ambiguous. The CDR3 totals 14 residues. V dropped 4 bases and J dropped 5 bases, with 14 bases sitting between them. Looked up from germline, CDR1 is WSHSY and CDR2 is SAAADI. CDR3 protein: CASSAEVQMYGYTF. CDR3 nucleotides: TGCGCCAGCAGTGCGGAGGTTCAGATGTATGGCTACACCTTC.

The CDR3: CASSTTPGQPTETQYF. The CDR3 DNA reads as TGTGCCAGCAGCACCACACCGGGACAGCCGACAGAGACCCAGTACTTC. The chain carries TRBV9 and TRBJ2-5; 7 positions agree with TRBD1. The CDR3 has 16 amino acids. Germline CDR1 and CDR2: SGDLS and YYNGEE. V shed 4 bases and J 4 bases; nucleotides not matched to a gene: 13.

The chain uses TRBV3-1 (or the pseudogene TRBV3-2) and TRBJ1-6; D perhaps matches TRBD1 (6 bases). Germline-derived CDR1 and CDR2 are LGHDT and YNNKEL (reference sequence). The CDR3 runs 17 residues. V was cut by 6 bases and J by 6 bases, with 21 bases left in between. CDR3 residues: CASRHLATGRGNSPLHF. CDR3 in DNA: TGTGCCAGCAGACATCTCGCGACAGGCCGTGGTAATTCACCCCTCCACTTT.

This clone was picked up one time. The CDR3 loop reads CASSSQTGKVFQPQHF. CDR3 coding DNA: TGTGCCAGCAGTTCCCAGACAGGGAAGGTTTTTCAGCCCCAGCATTTT. This sequence joins TRBV6-5 and TRBJ1-5; TRBD1 matches 7 bases. The CDR3 has 16 amino acids. The V segment lost 4 bases and the J segment 6 bases; nucleotides outside the gene matches: 12. CDR1 MNHEY and CDR2 SVGAGI come from the germline V gene.

This chain uses TRBV10-3 with TRBJ1-5, with 8 positions matching TRBD1. This CDR3 has 18 residues. V lost 4 bases to trimming and J lost 0 bases; unmatched junction nucleotides: 11. CDR1 and CDR2 (germline): ENHRY, SYGVKD. CDR3 coding DNA: TGTGCCATCAGTGCCCAGGGGGCCCTCTACAATAGCAATCAGCCCCAGCATTTT. This codes for CAISAQGALYNSNQPQHF.

This clone was picked up one time. The chain combines TRBV10-2 with TRBJ1-1, with a tentative D call TRBD1 (5 bases). V was clipped by 0 bases and J by 5 bases, with 7 bases between them. The CDR3 sequence is 13 residues long. The germline V gene encodes CDR1 WSHSY and CDR2 SAAADI. This CDR3 is CASSESRGTEAFF. The CDR3 DNA sequence: TGCGCCAGCAGTGAGTCGAGGGGAACTGAAGCTTTCTTT.

In its sample, this clone was seen a few times. The V call is TRBV3-1 (or the pseudogene TRBV3-2), the J call TRBJ2-7, with TRBD2 matching 8 bases. CDR1 LGHDT and CDR2 YNNKEL come from the germline V gene (reference sequence). The CDR3 covers 16 residues. Trimming cost V 4 bases and J 6 bases; bases outside gene matches: 14. DNA for the CDR3: TGTGCCAGCAGCCCGCCCCGCGGTAGCGGGACCGTCGAGCAGTACTTC. Its protein product is CASSPPRGSGTVEQYF.

Notes on this clone: This sample also contains other DNA sequences that code for the same CDR3. The chain joins TRBV2 to TRBJ2-3; 7 bases map to TRBD2. This CDR3 has 15 amino acids. Trimming took 1 base from V and 1 from J; bases not matched to a gene: 2. Germline assignment: CDR1 SNHLY and CDR2 FYNNEI. Here the CDR3 DNA reads TGTGCCAGCAGTGAAGTTCTAGCGGGCACAGATACGCAGTATTTT. Its translation: CASSEVLAGTDTQYF.

The V gene is TRBV9, the J gene TRBJ2-5, with 10 nucleotides matching TRBD1. The CDR3 is 14 residues long. CDR1 and CDR2 (germline): SGDLS, YYNGEE. V dropped 3 bases and J dropped 5; count of bases not matched to a gene: 4. CDR3 bases: TGTGCCAGCAGCGCAGGGGGACAGGGGGAGACCCAGTACTTC. This gives the protein CASSAGGQGETQYF.

The J gene is TRBJ1-1, the V gene TRBV5-1; 8 bases align to TRBD1. V shed 4 bases, J shed 5 bases, and the junction held 7 bases outside the gene matches. The CDR3 has 14 residues. Germline assignment: CDR1 SGHRS and CDR2 YFSETQ. CDR3 in DNA: TGCGCCAGCAGCCCAGGACAGGGTGTGACTGAAGCTTTCTTT. It codes for CASSPGQGVTEAFF.

This sequence joins TRBV30 and TRBJ1-4, with D uncertain. Trimming left V 2 bases short and J 6 bases short, with 10 bases between. CDR1 is GTSNPN, CDR2 SVGIG, per germline (reference sequence). This CDR3 is built from 13 residues. The CDR3 DNA reads TGTGCCTGGAGTTCCCGGTGGGATGAAAAACTGTTTTTT. Translated, it gives CAWSSRWDEKLFF.

This clone came up once. The CDR3 loop reads CAISGSTANYGYTF. CDR3 sequence (DNA): TGTGCCATCAGTGGGAGCACGGCAAACTATGGCTACACCTTC. The V gene is TRBV10-3, the J gene TRBJ1-2; D unclear. Germline V gene lookup returns CDR1 ENHRY and CDR2 SYGVKD. V was trimmed by 4 bases and J by 2 bases, leaving 11 bases between them. This CDR3 region has 14 residues.

The chain joins TRBV2 to TRBJ1-1, with D perhaps TRBD1 (5 bases). The CDR3 has 13 residues. The V end was cut by 2 bases, the J end by 7 bases, with 11 bases between. Germline V gene data show CDR1 as SNHLY and CDR2 as FYNNEI. The CDR3 reads CASSEIRAGEAFF. The CDR3 nucleotides read TGTGCCAGCAGTGAAATCAGGGCGGGTGAAGCTTTCTTT.

V is TRBV18 and J is TRBJ2-7; D ambiguous. Trimming left V 2 bases short and J 5 bases short, with 16 bases between. CDR1 is KGHSH and CDR2 is LQKENI in the germline V gene. This CDR3 contains 15 residues. Written as DNA, the CDR3 is TGTGCCAGCTCACCAGCCGGCGGATGGCAGGACGAGCAGTACTTC. This sequence encodes CASSPAGGWQDEQYF.

This clone was counted a single time. The rearrangement links TRBV28 to TRBJ1-2; 8 nucleotides line up with TRBD1. The trim removed 7 bases at V and 6 bases at J, leaving 7 bases unmatched. The CDR3 has 13 amino acids. The germline gives CDR1 MDHEN, CDR2 SYDVKM. CDR3 coding DNA: TGTGCCAGCATCCCGGACAGGGTTAATGGCTACACCTTC. Translating it yields CASIPDRVNGYTF.

This sequence joins TRBV4-1 and TRBJ1-2, with D possibly being TRBD1 (5 bases). CDR3 length: 15 residues. V dropped 2 bases and J dropped 4 bases, with 14 bases sitting between them. In germline, CDR1 is MGHRA, CDR2 YSYEKL. The CDR3 coding sequence is TGCGCCAGCAGCCAAACCGGGACGGATTCCTATGGCTACACCTTC. This encodes CASSQTGTDSYGYTF.